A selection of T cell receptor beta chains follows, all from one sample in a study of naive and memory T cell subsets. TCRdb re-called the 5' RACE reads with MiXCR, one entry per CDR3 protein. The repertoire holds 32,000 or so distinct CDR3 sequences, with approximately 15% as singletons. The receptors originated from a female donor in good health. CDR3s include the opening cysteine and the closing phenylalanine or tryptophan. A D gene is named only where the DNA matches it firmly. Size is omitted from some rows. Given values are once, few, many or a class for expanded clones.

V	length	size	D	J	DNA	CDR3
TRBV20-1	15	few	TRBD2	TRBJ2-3	TGCAGTGCTTCGGCGACTAGCGTTGACACAGATACGCAGTATTTT	CSASATSVDTDTQYF
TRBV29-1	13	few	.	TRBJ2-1	TGCAGCGTTGAGCCAGACTCCTACAATGAGCAGTTCTTC	CSVEPDSYNEQFF
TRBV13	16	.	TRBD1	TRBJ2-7	TGTGCCAGCAGCTCGCTCGGGACAGGGAGAACCTACGAGCAGTACTTC	CASSSLGTGRTYEQYF
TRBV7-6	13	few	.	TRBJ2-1	TGTGCCAGCAGCTTAGCGCGAGGGTCCGAGCAGTTCTTC	CASSLARGSEQFF
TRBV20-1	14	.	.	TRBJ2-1	TGCAGTGCTAGTGAGGGGCGGACATACAATGAGCAGTTCTTC	CSASEGRTYNEQFF
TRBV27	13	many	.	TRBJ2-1	TGTGCCAGCAGTTTAAATCTCAGCAATGAGCAGTTCTTC	CASSLNLSNEQFF
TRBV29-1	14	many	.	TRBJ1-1	TGCAGCGTTGAAGATTGGGTTGGGTACACTGAAGCTTTCTTT	CSVEDWVGYTEAFF
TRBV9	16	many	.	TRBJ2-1	TGTGCCAGCAGCCCTCAATGGGGGGGGGCCTTCAATGAGCAGTTCTTC	CASSPQWGGAFNEQFF
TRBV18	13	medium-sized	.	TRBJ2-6	TGTGCCAGCCTCGCCTCTGGGGCCAACGTCCTGACTTTC	CASLASGANVLTF
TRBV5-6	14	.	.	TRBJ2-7	TGTGCCAGCAGCTTGAGTGCCAGTCCCTACGAGCAGTACTTC	CASSLSASPYEQYF
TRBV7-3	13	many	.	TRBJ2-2	TGTGCCAGCAGCTTAAGCTACACCGGGGAGCTGTTTTTT	CASSLSYTGELFF
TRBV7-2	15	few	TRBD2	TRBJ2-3	TGTGCCAGCAGCTTTAGCGGGGTAGGCACAGATACGCAGTATTTT	CASSFSGVGTDTQYF
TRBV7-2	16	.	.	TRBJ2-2	TGTGCCAGCAGCTTAGCGGGGGGTGCGAACACCGGGGAGCTGTTTTTT	CASSLAGGANTGELFF
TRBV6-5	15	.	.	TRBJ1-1	TGTGCCAGCAGTTACGCGACAGAGAGGAACACTGAAGCTTTCTTT	CASSYATERNTEAFF
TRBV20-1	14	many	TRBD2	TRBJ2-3	TGCAGTGCTTTTGGCGGGGGGGCGGCAGATACGCAGTATTTT	CSAFGGGAADTQYF
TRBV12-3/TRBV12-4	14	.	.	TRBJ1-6	TGTGCCAGCAGTCCCCATTCCCGCAATTCACCCCTCCACTTT	CASSPHSRNSPLHF
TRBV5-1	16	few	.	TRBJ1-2	TGCGCCAGCAGCTTGTCTTCAGGGGCCTCGTACTATGGCTACACCTTC	CASSLSSGASYYGYTF
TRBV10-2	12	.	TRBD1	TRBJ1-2	TGCGCCAGCAGCGGACAGGCGGAAGGCTACACCTTC	CASSGQAEGYTF
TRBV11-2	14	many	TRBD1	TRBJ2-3	TGTGCCAGCAGCTCGGGACAGGGGGCGGATACGCAGTATTTT	CASSSGQGADTQYF
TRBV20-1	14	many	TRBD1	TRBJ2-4	TGCAGTGCTAGAGGTACAGGGGCAGGAAACATTCAGTACTTC	CSARGTGAGNIQYF